This TCR beta chain was retrieved from a study of blood T cell repertoires in COVID-19. As for the study in general: Donors in the United States, Italy and Spain gave samples during acute or convalescent COVID-19. Sample material is recorded as cDNA or gDNA derived from T cells, B-cell-depleted T cells, or PBMCs.

The CDR3 sequence is 15 residues long. Germline V lookup: CDR1 SGHDN, CDR2 FVKESK. After removal of 4 bases from V and 6 bases from J, the junction contained 6 bases not matched to a gene. Original handling: Quantification of nucleated cells was approximated via reference gene primer amplification. The table came from immunoSEQ multiplex PCR; TCRdb's copy has only in-frame clones and leaves some out. From that table come the V and J calls and clone size; the DNA was used to work out D and trimming. The sample holds 450,000 to 500,000 clones; over 75% are singletons and the top ten take 3% to 3.5%. The receptor was derived from a human donor in a cohort sampled during active COVID-19. V usage is TRBV14 and J usage is TRBJ2-7; TRBD2 matches 13 bases. Material: peripheral blood. CDR3 nucleotides: TGTGCCAGCAGCCCCACTAGCGGGAGGGCCGTCGAGCAGTACTTC. Protein product: CASSPTSGRAVEQYF.